This TCR beta chain was captured in a study of shared T cell receptors in the human thymus. The CDR3 sequence is 15 residues long. Trimming removed 5 bases from V and 4 bases from J; junction bases left unmatched: 10. Germline V gene sequence: CDR1 LNHDA, CDR2 SQIVND (reference sequence). Libraries were prepared by immunoSEQ multiplex PCR; TCRdb keeps only in-frame clonotypes and omits some of them. The data contain under 850,000 clones, around 87% of them singletons. This same sample was also part of a study on human thymus T cells. From that study: In corrective heart surgery, resections were taken, and these provided the thymus tissue.

The chain combines TRBV19 with TRBJ1-2, with TRBD1 identical over 7 bases. Sequenced: thymocytes. This clonotype was obtained from a boy less than two years old with a congenital heart defect. CDR3 loop: CASSPQQGKGYGYTF. The CDR3 coding sequence is TGTGCCAGTAGTCCACAACAGGGGAAGGGCTATGGCTACACCTTC.